Below are 3 T cell receptor beta chains sequenced from a single sample in a study of blood T cell repertoires in COVID-19. TCRdb's table, derived via immunoSEQ multiplex PCR, lists solely in-frame clones and lacks some. In the table there are some 40,000 clones, approximately 82% of which are singletons. Specimen: peripheral blood. These receptors all stem from a woman of 80 years or more with acute or convalescent COVID-19.

The chain recombines TRBV29-1 with TRBJ2-7; tentative D call: TRBD1 (6 bases). CDR1 is SQVTM and CDR2 is ANQGSEA in the germline V gene. V lost 8 bases to trimming and J lost 4 bases, with 24 bases between them. This CDR3 region has 15 residues. As DNA, the CDR3 is TGCAGCTATATCTCTGCCGGGACGGGACATTACGAGCAGTACTTC. Protein sequence: CSYISAGTGHYEQYF.

This sequence joins TRBV3-1 (or the pseudogene TRBV3-2) and TRBJ1-5; D is possibly TRBD1 (6 bases). Trimming removed 3 bases at V and 2 bases at J, with 11 bases between. The length of the CDR3 is 15 residues. Germline V gene lookup returns CDR1 LGHDT and CDR2 YNNKEL (reference sequence). The CDR3 loop is CASSHGSGGNQPQHF. The CDR3 nucleotides read TGTGCCAGCAGCCACGGTTCAGGGGGCAATCAGCCCCAGCATTTT.

V usage is TRBV2 and J usage is TRBJ1-6, with TRBD1 as a possible D gene (5 bases). V lost 7 bases, J lost 0 bases, and 13 bases lay in between. Germline V gene data show CDR1 as SNHLY and CDR2 as FYNNEI. The CDR3 is made up of 16 amino acids. The CDR3 reads CASTAGGSSYNSPLHF. The CDR3 DNA is TGTGCCAGCACCGCGGGGGGGAGCTCCTATAATTCACCCCTCCACTTT.